This TCR beta chain was recovered during a study of blood T cell repertoires in COVID-19 (TCRdb year 2020). Context from the whole study: Collaborator samples came from the United States, Italy and Spain and covered acute and convalescent phases of COVID-19. The material from the prospective study consisted of cDNA or gDNA derived from T cells, B-cell-depleted T cells, or PBMCs. Subjects who had been exposed to COVID-19, were actively infected with it, or had recovered from it provided the deeply sampled blood TCRbeta repertoires that made up the dataset. The repertoires were made available in a free public database intended to serve as a resource for research on the immune response to SARS-CoV-2. The samples were drawn from the first 160 participants of the ongoing ImmuneRACE study and from over 950 subjects provided by 6 global collaborators. A de-identified subject ID, COVID-19 status, age in years and sex were almost always included in the sample metadata. HLA class I and class II types, where available, came from metadata supplied by the sample provider rather than from assay-based typing.

Including the terminal cysteine and phenylalanine, the CDR3 comprises 16 residues. Of all the DNA, just the CDR3 is kept, 48 bases in frame from base 1. Ends trimmed: V by 6 bases, J by 3 bases; bases unmatched to a gene: 11. The germline V gene encodes CDR1 LNHDA and CDR2 SQIVND (reference sequence). TCRbeta CDR3 regions were amplified from genomic DNA using the immunoSEQ Assay, a bias-controlled multiplex PCR. On the study's bioinformatics: The number of nucleated cells in each sample was estimated from the amplification of reference gene primers within the assay. Sequence reads were collapsed and filtered to measure the absolute abundance of every unique TCRbeta CDR3 rearrangement. For each sample, productive Simpson clonality was calculated as the square root of Simpson's diversity index over productive rearrangements. This immuneACCESS table, as held by TCRdb, lists in-frame sequences with V and J called but not all clones. Of the missing ones, under half trace to an unresolved V gene in checked studies; the others have no known cause. V, J and clone size derive from that table, while D and trimming were established from the DNA sequence. The sample data list approximately 100,000 clones, and roughly 87% of these were observed just once. Of the sample, 5.2% falls within the top ten clones.

Summary of the overall study and its limitations: How much clinical and demographic metadata was included differed by source and by participant, and the metadata was provided uncurated.

Collaborating institutions collected whole blood in K2EDTA tubes following their own protocols. For TCRbeta analysis, collaborators shipped samples as frozen whole blood, isolated PBMCs, or DNA extracted from either of those sample types. Notes on this clone: Its target antigen remains unknown. The input lacks base qualities; no much larger clone sits a single base away.

Recombination linked TRBV19 to TRBJ2-5; TRBD1 lines up with 9 middle nucleotides. Sequencing was done on a sample of peripheral blood. The clonotype originates from a woman aged 80 or older with active COVID-19. The CDR3 corresponds to CASRRTGGRVEETQYF. At the DNA level, the sequence is TGTGCCAGTAGGCGAACAGGGGGCCGGGTAGAAGAGACCCAGTACTTC.